This entry concerns a single TCR beta chain. What it binds is not known. This specimen belongs to a study of T cell responses to AZD1222 COVID-19 vaccine. In the study overall: Both about-4-week and about-12-week second-dose recipients were combined.

Germline CDR1 and CDR2: LNHDA and SQIVND (reference sequence). Trimming took 5 bases from V and 6 from J, leaving 17 bases between them. The CDR3 totals 14 residues. Sequenced by immunoSEQ multiplex PCR; TCRdb stores in-frame clones only, minus some. The repertoire holds about 120,000 clones, with around 88% as singletons. Study observations and caveats: Females made up more of the donors, who were largely white British, and clonal diversity may have come out too low. The peak T cell response came first, and repertoires were sampled only after it. Baseline seropositivity characterized only a handful of AZD1222 recipients.

The sequencing here drew on peripheral blood, taken on day 0 of AZD1222 vaccination. The clonotype comes from an adult in good health. This rearrangement joins TRBV19 to TRBJ2-7, with D possibly matching TRBD1 (6 bases). The CDR3 protein is CASSLGAMVSEQYF. CDR3 nucleotide sequence: TGTGCCAGTAGTCTGGGGGCAATGGTGAGCGAGCAGTACTTC.